The TCR beta chain described here comes from a study of blood T cell repertoires in COVID-19. Background on the study: Acute-phase and convalescent COVID-19 samples originated in the United States, Italy and Spain. PBMCs, B-cell-depleted T cells, or T cells were the source of the cDNA or gDNA that made up the material.

The data were produced by immunoSEQ multiplex PCR, yet TCRdb's version contains in-frame clones alone and is incomplete. The profile covers fewer than 200,000 clones, with 82% appearing a single time and 22% taken by the ten largest. The receptor was derived from a woman of 80 years or more with acute or convalescent COVID-19. Specimen: peripheral blood.

The CDR3 protein is CASSLMADSYNEQFF. CDR3 in DNA: TGCGCCAGCAGCTTGATGGCTGACTCCTACAATGAGCAGTTCTTC. The chain carries TRBV5-1 and TRBJ2-1; D is unresolved. In germline, CDR1 is SGHRS, CDR2 YFSETQ. The CDR3 totals 15 residues. The V gene lost 1 base and the J gene lost 0 bases, with 8 bases spanning the gap. Based on the CDR3 plus reference TRBV5-1 and TRBJ2-1, the full variable domain is KAGVTQTPRYLIKTRGQQVTLSCSPISGHRSVSWYQQTPGQGLQFLFEYFSETQRNKGNFPGRFSGRQFSNSRSEMNVSTLELGDSALYLCASSLMADSYNEQFFGPGTRLTVL.